These 8 T cell receptor beta chains originate from one sample sequenced in a study of CD8+ T cells in alopecia areata. In each case, RNA was isolated and then reverse transcribed into cDNA as the sequencing template. Only in-frame clones appear in the TCRdb table, and some are missing; sequencing was by immunoSEQ multiplex PCR. The sample yields about 140,000 clones, around 60% seen once. Sequencing was performed on CD4+ T cells sorted from blood, taken at week 0. Receptors originate from a human donor with alopecia areata.

The J gene is TRBJ1-2, the V gene TRBV30; D remains unclear. Germline CDR1 GTSNPN, CDR2 SVGIG (reference sequence). Trimming removed 3 bases at V and 12 bases at J, with 11 bases between. CDR3 length: 10 residues. The CDR3 protein is CAWRAGIDTF. The CDR3, as DNA: TGTGCCTGGAGAGCCGGGATCGACACCTTC.

The chain uses TRBV7-9 and TRBJ2-5, with D tentatively TRBD1 (5 bases). V shed 2 bases and J shed 0 bases, with 13 bases lying between them. This CDR3 is built from 16 residues. Germline CDR1 is SEHNR and CDR2 is FQNEAQ (reference sequence). CDR3 bases: TGTGCCAGCAGCTTAAGTGCAGGGCCGTACCAAGAGACCCAGTACTTC. This encodes CASSLSAGPYQETQYF.

This clone was found a few times. V and J are TRBV7-9 and TRBJ1-5; no definite D call. CDR3 length: 15 amino acids. Germline values: CDR1 SEHNR, CDR2 FQNEAQ (reference sequence). V was trimmed by 3 bases and J by 4 bases, leaving 13 bases between them. The CDR3 here is CASSFQKDGNQPQHF. The CDR3 nucleotides are TGTGCCAGCAGCTTCCAAAAGGATGGGAATCAGCCCCAGCATTTT.

This clone appeared once. The chain recombines TRBV7-6 with TRBJ2-2; D is undetermined. V was pared by 8 bases and J by 6 bases, with 10 bases between. Germline CDR1 and CDR2: SGHVS and FNYEAQ. The CDR3 loop spans 12 amino acids. The CDR3 reads CASLREAGELFF. CDR3 DNA: TGTGCCAGCCTACGTGAGGCCGGGGAGCTGTTTTTT.

The chain recombines TRBV7-2 with TRBJ2-7; D is undetermined. The V gene's germline CDR1 is SGHTA and CDR2 FQGNSA. Trimming left V 1 base short and J 6 bases short, with 4 bases between. The CDR3 runs 11 residues. The chain's CDR3 is CASSLDFEQYF. The CDR3 bases are TGTGCCAGCAGCTTAGATTTCGAGCAGTACTTC. The full variable domain, with the rest looked up from reference TRBV7-2 and TRBJ2-7, is GAGVSQSPSNKVTEKGKDVELRCDPISGHTALYWYRQSLGQGLEFLIYFQGNSAPDKSGLPSDRFSAERTGGSVSTLTIQRTQQEDSAVYLCASSLDFEQYFGPGTRLTVT.

This chain uses TRBV9 with TRBJ2-6; 12 bases are shared with TRBD1. The germline CDR1 and CDR2 sequences are SGDLS and YYNGEE. This CDR3 is built from 18 residues. The junction had 6 bases not matched to a gene; V was cut back by 4 bases and J by 1 base. As DNA, the CDR3 is TGTGCCAGCAGCTTTAGGGACAGGGGGCTTTCTGGGGCCAACGTCCTGACTTTC. It encodes CASSFRDRGLSGANVLTF.

The chain joins TRBV5-4 to TRBJ1-1; D remains ambiguous. From germline, CDR1 is SGHNT and CDR2 YYREEE (reference sequence). This CDR3 spans 16 amino acids. Trimming removed 4 bases from V and 0 bases from J, with 16 bases in between. The CDR3 sequence: CASSPDAAPMNTEAFF. DNA of the CDR3: TGTGCCAGCAGCCCCGATGCAGCACCAATGAACACTGAAGCTTTCTTT.

The chain has TRBV12-5 and TRBJ2-2; unclear D gene. CDR1 and CDR2 from the germline V gene are LGHNT and FRNRAP. This CDR3 comprises 14 residues. V dropped 2 bases and J dropped 0 bases, with 4 bases sitting between them. In nucleotides, the CDR3 is TGTGCTAGTGGTTTGTCATCGAACACCGGGGAGCTGTTTTTT. This translates into CASGLSSNTGELFF.